The 24 T cell receptor beta chains presented below share a single source sample, sequenced in a study of OX40 agonist ivuxolimab in advanced cancers. The repertoire was sequenced with immunoSEQ multiplex PCR; TCRdb's copy has only in-frame clones and lacks some. This table holds 96,000 or so clones, about 90% found once. The material was CD4+ or CD8+ T cells sorted from blood, obtained in a trial of the OX40 agonist ivuxolimab. The receptors shown here come from an adult with an advanced solid tumor such as melanoma, head and neck, liver or kidney cancer.

The CDR3 DNA reads TGCGCCAGCAGCCAAGATCGCTGGCGATCCTACGAGCAGTACTTC. This translates into CASSQDRWRSYEQYF. The rearrangement joins TRBV4-3 to TRBJ2-7; D is unclear. Trimming took off 0 bases at V and 1 base at J, with 10 bases between the two ends. From germline, CDR1 is LGHNA and CDR2 YSLEER. CDR3 size: 15 residues.

The chain joins TRBV5-8 to TRBJ2-3; possible D gene TRBD1, 6 bases. Looked up from germline, CDR1 is SGHTS and CDR2 is YDEGEE. V was cut by 2 bases and J by 4 bases, with 17 bases left in between. The CDR3 has 16 amino acids. CDR3 loop: CASSFDRSPHADTQYF. Written as DNA, the CDR3 is TGTGCCAGCAGCTTCGACAGGTCCCCACACGCAGATACGCAGTATTTT.

The rearrangement joins TRBV18 to TRBJ2-7, with TRBD2 matching over 7 bases. The CDR3 totals 14 residues. Germline lookup yields CDR1 KGHSH and CDR2 LQKENI. J gave up 3 bases and V 3 bases, and 5 bases lay outside the gene matches. CDR3 bases: TGTGCCAGCTCACCGGGGCTAGCGGACTACGAGCAGTACTTC. Translating it yields CASSPGLADYEQYF.

This clone was observed a single time. The chain carries TRBV30 and TRBJ1-2; 10 positions agree with TRBD1. V was clipped by 5 bases and J by 8 bases; unmatched bases: 11. Germline V lookup: CDR1 GTSNPN, CDR2 SVGIG (reference sequence). The CDR3 loop spans 14 amino acids. CDR3 loop: CAWGQGGSIAGYTF. CDR3 nucleotide sequence: TGTGCCTGGGGACAGGGGGGATCAATTGCGGGCTACACCTTC.

The CDR3 protein is CASSVDRGRGEKLFF. The CDR3, as DNA: TGTGCCAGCAGCGTAGACCGGGGAAGGGGTGAAAAACTGTTTTTT. J is TRBJ1-4 and V is TRBV9, with D possibly TRBD1 on 5 matching bases. Germline V lookup: CDR1 SGDLS, CDR2 YYNGEE. This CDR3 comprises 15 residues. V was cut by 0 bases and J by 7 bases, with 13 bases left in between.

The genes are TRBV5-4 and TRBJ1-1; the D gene is possibly TRBD1 (5 bases). The ends were cut back, 4 bases at V and 0 bases at J, with 16 bases in the middle. CDR3 size: 16 residues. Germline CDR1 is SGHNT and CDR2 is YYREEE (reference sequence). Written as DNA, the CDR3 is TGTGCCAGCAGCCGGGGGTTGAGGGAGATGAACACTGAAGCTTTCTTT. This encodes CASSRGLREMNTEAFF.

The rearrangement links TRBV5-1 to TRBJ1-4; D not resolved. The CDR3 sequence is 15 residues long. Trimming cost V 4 bases and J 4 bases, with 14 bases left between them. In germline, CDR1 is SGHRS, CDR2 YFSETQ. The CDR3 DNA is TGCGCCAGCAGCGGCTCCGGAGTGGGTAATGAAAAACTGTTTTTT. This gives the protein CASSGSGVGNEKLFF. Full variable domain (outside the CDR3, taken from reference TRBV5-1 and TRBJ1-4): KAGVTQTPRYLIKTRGQQVTLSCSPISGHRSVSWYQQTPGQGLQFLFEYFSETQRNKGNFPGRFSGRQFSNSRSEMNVSTLELGDSALYLCASSGSGVGNEKLFFGSGTQLSVL.

A single count supports this clone. The rearrangement uses TRBV27 and TRBJ2-1; 13 bases align to TRBD2. The CDR3 runs 16 residues. Per germline, CDR1 MNHEY and CDR2 SMNVEV (reference sequence). Trimming took 0 bases from V and 12 from J; bases not matched to a gene: 8. The CDR3 loop reads CASSLSGTSGTSGQFF. CDR3 coding DNA: TGTGCCAGCAGTTTATCCGGGACTAGCGGGACTTCCGGGCAGTTCTTC.

The V and J genes are TRBV5-5 and TRBJ2-7, with 10 bases that match TRBD1. V shed 5 bases and J 7 bases; nucleotides not matched to a gene: 15. CDR1 SGHKS and CDR2 YYEKEE come from the germline V gene (reference sequence). This CDR3 spans 16 amino acids. CDR3 in DNA: TGTGCCAGCAGGGGATACGGGACAGGGGCCGCAGGAGAGCAGTACTTC. Encoded protein: CASRGYGTGAAGEQYF.

This chain joins TRBV7-8 and TRBJ1-2; 7 bases match TRBD1. Germline V gene sequence: CDR1 SGHVS, CDR2 FQNEAQ. The CDR3 has 15 residues. V gave up 1 base and J gave up 1 base; unmatched junction bases: 3. The CDR3 is CASSLVGGSNYGYTF. The CDR3 DNA reads as TGTGCCAGCAGCTTAGTAGGGGGCAGTAACTATGGCTACACCTTC. The full variable domain, rest sourced from reference TRBV7-8 and TRBJ1-2, is GAGVSQSPRYKVAKRGQDVALRCDPISGHVSLFWYQQALGQGPEFLTYFQNEAQLDKSGLPSDRFFAERPEGSVSTLKIQRTQQEDSAVYLCASSLVGGSNYGYTFGSGTRLTVV.

V usage is TRBV19 and J usage is TRBJ1-3, with D uncertain. The ends were cut back, 4 bases at V and 0 bases at J, with 13 bases in the middle. Germline loops: CDR1 LNHDA, CDR2 SQIVND (reference sequence). This CDR3 spans 16 amino acids. Here the CDR3 reads CASSKWELSSGNTIYF. The CDR3 DNA is TGTGCCAGTAGTAAATGGGAGCTATCCTCTGGAAACACCATATATTTT.

The genes are TRBV10-1 and TRBJ1-3; 7 bases agree with TRBD1. The junction had 7 bases not matched to a gene; V was cut back by 10 bases and J by 4 bases. Germline assignment: CDR1 WNHNN and CDR2 SYGVQD (reference sequence). The CDR3 is made up of 13 amino acids. The CDR3 spells CAIRQGEGNTIYF. The CDR3 bases are TGCGCCATCAGACAGGGAGAAGGAAACACCATATATTTT.

This chain connects TRBV9 to TRBJ2-6, with 10 bases lining up with TRBD2. This CDR3 comprises 19 residues. Germline V gene lookup returns CDR1 SGDLS and CDR2 YYNGEE. J gave up 1 base and V 3 bases, and 10 bases lay outside the gene matches. CDR3 sequence reads: CASSAPPGLAISGANVLTF. The CDR3 nucleotides read TGTGCCAGCAGCGCACCACCGGGACTAGCGATTTCTGGGGCCAACGTCCTGACTTTC.

The V and J genes are TRBV18 and TRBJ2-3; 9 positions match TRBD2. CDR3 length: 21 residues. From germline, CDR1 is KGHSH and CDR2 LQKENI. Trimming cost V 4 bases and J 0 bases; bases outside gene matches: 20. CDR3 in DNA: TGTGCCAGCTCACGAAACGTAGCGGGAGTAGTCGCGTTACGTAGCACAGATACGCAGTATTTT. It is translated as CASSRNVAGVVALRSTDTQYF.

The chain employs TRBV27 and TRBJ2-3; D is unclear. The CDR3 runs 17 residues. V lost 3 bases, J lost 1 base, and 17 bases lay in between. CDR1 MNHEY and CDR2 SMNVEV come from the germline V gene (reference sequence). This CDR3 reads CASSFRTESWGTDTQYF. The CDR3, as DNA: TGTGCCAGCAGTTTCCGGACGGAGAGTTGGGGCACAGATACGCAGTATTTT.

This sequence joins TRBV5-1 and TRBJ2-1, with TRBD2 identical over 8 bases. V lost 1 base, J lost 0 bases, and 9 bases stayed unmatched. The CDR3 sequence is 18 residues long. Germline V gene lookup returns CDR1 SGHRS and CDR2 YFSETQ. The CDR3 DNA reads as TGCGCCAGCAGCTTGAATCTAGCGGGCGCTAGCTCCTACAATGAGCAGTTCTTC. Translating gives CASSLNLAGASSYNEQFF.

CDR3 sequence (DNA): TGCGCCAGCAGCTTCACCTTCCTGACTAGCGGGAGGGGGGACATTCAGTACTTC. Translating gives CASSFTFLTSGRGDIQYF. The genes are TRBV5-1 and TRBJ2-4, with TRBD2 identical over 14 bases. This CDR3 spans 18 amino acids. V lost 2 bases, J lost 8 bases, and 12 bases stayed unmatched. Germline V CDR1 and CDR2: SGHRS, YFSETQ.

The chain is built from TRBV7-8 and TRBJ2-3, with 7 bases aligning to TRBD1. The trim removed 6 bases at V and 1 base at J, leaving 7 bases unmatched. This CDR3 is 15 amino acids long. Per the germline V gene, CDR1 is SGHVS and CDR2 is FQNEAQ. The CDR3 region has the DNA TGTGCCAGCAGTCGGGACAGCCGGGGCACAGATACGCAGTATTTT. It is translated as CASSRDSRGTDTQYF.

This clone has just a few counts. The CDR3 is CAISESLAGDRSYEQYF. The CDR3 DNA reads as TGTGCCATCAGTGAGTCGTTAGCGGGAGACCGCTCCTACGAGCAGTACTTC. The chain links TRBV10-3 to TRBJ2-7; 9 nucleotides line up with TRBD2. The CDR3 has 17 amino acids. CDR1 is ENHRY and CDR2 is SYGVKD in the germline V gene. V dropped 0 bases and J dropped 0; count of bases not matched to a gene: 6.

V usage is TRBV18 and J usage is TRBJ1-1; no clear D gene. CDR3 length equals 13 residues. Between the trimmed V and J ends, which lost 4 bases and 3 bases, there was a span of 9 bases. The V gene's germline CDR1 is KGHSH and CDR2 LQKENI. The CDR3 sequence is CASSLMGYTEAFF. DNA of the CDR3: TGTGCCAGCTCACTTATGGGTTACACTGAAGCTTTCTTT.

This chain connects TRBV10-3 to TRBJ2-1; 12 bases are a match to TRBD2. There are 15 residues in the CDR3. V gave up 4 bases and J gave up 3 bases; unmatched junction bases: 1. Germline V gives CDR1 ENHRY, CDR2 SYGVKD. In nucleotides, the CDR3 is TGTGCCATCAGTGGGGGACTAGCGGGCTACAATGAGCAGTTCTTC. Protein sequence: CAISGGLAGYNEQFF.

In DNA form, the CDR3 reads TGTGCCAGCAGCTCAAGGACAGGGGCCTATGGCTACACCTTC. Translation: CASSSRTGAYGYTF. V gene TRBV7-8 combines with J gene TRBJ1-2, with TRBD1 matching over 9 bases. This CDR3 has 14 amino acids. The germline V gene has CDR1 SGHVS and CDR2 FQNEAQ. After removal of 4 bases from V and 4 bases from J, the junction contained 4 bases not matched to a gene.

This clone is a singleton in its sample. The chain has TRBV27 and TRBJ2-1, with 8 bases identical to TRBD2. The CDR3 is 15 amino acids. Losses at the gene ends were 1 base for V and 8 bases for J; bases not matched to a gene: 7. The germline CDR1 and CDR2 sequences are MNHEY and SMNVEV (reference sequence). The CDR3 DNA is TGTGCCAGCAGTTTATTGGGACTAGGCGTCGATGAGCAGTTCTTC. Translating gives CASSLLGLGVDEQFF.

The chain carries TRBV19 and TRBJ2-5, with a weak D call TRBD2 (6 bases). The CDR3 sequence is 15 residues long. Trimming left V 4 bases short and J 4 bases short, with 16 bases between. Germline loops: CDR1 LNHDA, CDR2 SQIVND (reference sequence). Here the CDR3 reads CASSTDLAGRETQYF. Written as DNA, the CDR3 is TGTGCCAGTAGTACAGATCTGGCGGGGCGAGAGACCCAGTACTTC.